A single sample gave rise to the 22 T cell receptor beta chains below, sequenced in a study of blood T cells in healthy people across ages. Then a second PCR, running roughly 7 to 11 cycles, was carried out with a sample-barcoded 5' primer and a J-beta primer mix. TCRdb redid the calling of the 5' RACE reads with MiXCR, one entry per CDR3 protein. The sample has some 700,000 distinct CDR3 sequences, roughly 20% seen once; the top ten hold about 22%. The sample was blood. The receptors derive from a man between 65 and 85 years old in good health.

The chain has TRBV25-1 and TRBJ1-1, with TRBD1 matching 8 bases. Germline trimming cut 5 bases from V and 4 bases from J; bases unmatched to any gene: 6. This CDR3 has 14 residues. Germline V gene lookup returns CDR1 MGHDK and CDR2 SYGVNS. CDR3 loop: CASSTGGRSTEAFF. DNA of the CDR3: TGTGCCAGCAGTACAGGGGGTAGAAGCACTGAAGCTTTCTTT.

CDR3 sequence (DNA): TGTGCCAGCAGACGAGGGGTGGCTCAGCCCCAGCATTTT. Protein sequence: CASRRGVAQPQHF. The gene calls are TRBV12-3 or TRBV12-4 and TRBJ1-5; the D gene is possibly TRBD1 (5 bases). The CDR3 extends over 13 amino acids. V lost 6 bases to trimming and J lost 6 bases, with 12 bases between them.

This clonotype has just a few counts. The gene calls are TRBV5-1 and TRBJ2-1, with unresolved D. Germline V gene sequence: CDR1 SGHRS, CDR2 YFSETQ. CDR3 size: 13 residues. Trimming removed 5 bases from V and 4 bases from J, with 10 bases in between. CDR3 DNA sequence: TGCGCCAGCAGATCGGCCTTTTACAATGAGCAGTTCTTC. Amino acids: CASRSAFYNEQFF.

The J gene is TRBJ1-1, the V gene TRBV14; no definite D call. The CDR3 runs 15 residues. Germline V CDR1 and CDR2: SGHDN, FVKESK. Trimming left V 4 bases short and J 3 bases short, with 15 bases between. CDR3 nucleotides: TGTGCCAGCAGCCGGCAGGCCGCTGGGTACACTGAAGCTTTCTTT. It translates to CASSRQAAGYTEAFF. Complete variable domain (other parts from reference TRBV14 and TRBJ1-1): EAGVTQFPSHSVIEKGQTVTLRCDPISGHDNLYWYRRVMGKEIKFLLHFVKESKQDESGMPNNRFLAERTGGTYSTLKVQPAELEDSGVYFCASSRQAAGYTEAFFGQGTRLTVV.

This clonotype was detected a few times. The rearrangement joins TRBV3-1 to TRBJ1-1; the D is unclear. This CDR3 is built from 14 residues. From germline, CDR1 is LGHDT and CDR2 YNNKEL (reference sequence). Trimming removed 3 bases from V and 2 bases from J, with 10 bases in between. The CDR3 bases are TGTGCCAGCAGCCACGACCACGGCAACACTGAAGCTTTCTTT. Encoded protein: CASSHDHGNTEAFF.

This chain connects TRBV9 to TRBJ1-6; 10 positions match TRBD1. The V segment lost 2 bases and the J segment 8 bases; nucleotides outside the gene matches: 7. Germline CDR1 reads SGDLS; CDR2 reads YYNGEE. The CDR3 is 16 residues long. For the CDR3, the DNA is TGTGCCAGCAGCGTCGGACAGGGGGTTTTCGATTCACCCCTCCACTTT. Amino acid sequence: CASSVGQGVFDSPLHF.

This clonotype turned up a few times. V gene TRBV20-1 combines with J gene TRBJ1-1; D is possibly TRBD1 (5 bases). CDR3 length: 15 amino acids. The germline V gene encodes CDR1 DFQATT and CDR2 SNEGSKA (reference sequence). Trimming pared 5 bases from V and 3 bases from J, leaving 19 bases between. CDR3 sequence: CSAPRVDGGDTEAFF. The CDR3 nucleotides are TGCAGTGCTCCCCGGGTGGACGGGGGGGACACTGAAGCTTTCTTT.

This clonotype has just a few counts. At one boundary the junction diverges from the germline segment, which might be a read error. The chain carries TRBV20-1 and TRBJ2-7; 10 bases map to TRBD1. CDR1 DFQATT and CDR2 SNEGSKA come from the germline V gene (reference sequence). The CDR3 is 13 residues long. CDR3 sequence reads: CSAPGTGDYEQYF. The CDR3 bases are TGCAGTGCCCCCGGGACAGGGGACTACGAGCAGTATTTC.

This clonotype was seen a few times. V is TRBV6-1 and J is TRBJ2-7; tentative D call: TRBD1 (5 bases). The germline gives CDR1 MNHNS, CDR2 SASEGT. Trimming pared 2 bases from V and 2 bases from J, leaving 13 bases between. CDR3 length: 15 residues. CDR3 in amino acids: CASSEREDMAYEQYV. CDR3 bases: TGTGCCAGCAGTGAAAGAGAGGACATGGCCTACGAGCAGTACGTC.

This clonotype was observed a handful of times. V is TRBV12-3 or TRBV12-4 and J is TRBJ2-3; D perhaps matches TRBD2 (6 bases). The CDR3 has 16 amino acids. With 7 bases removed from V and 1 base from J, the gap between germline ends came to 18 bases. The CDR3: CASTQEAGFGTDTQYF. CDR3 DNA: TGTGCCAGCACCCAAGAGGCGGGATTTGGCACAGATACGCAGTATTTT.

A few counts support this clonotype. One end of the junction does not line up with germline, which may come from a read error. The chain carries TRBV19 and TRBJ2-1; possible D gene TRBD2, 6 bases. Germline V lookup: CDR1 LNHDA, CDR2 SQIVND (reference sequence). The CDR3 totals 14 residues. Written as DNA, the CDR3 is TGTGCCAGTAGTTATGGGGGGTCCTACGATGAGCAGTTCTTC. Its protein product is CASSYGGSYDEQFF.

This clonotype was observed many times. This chain links TRBV29-1 with TRBJ1-1, with D hard to call. The CDR3 consists of 15 residues. Trimming cost V 4 bases and J 5 bases, with 20 bases left between them. CDR1 SQVTM and CDR2 ANQGSEA come from the germline V gene. In DNA form, the CDR3 reads TGCAGCGTTGGAGCCCCCCGGGGTGGTAAGACTGAAGCTTTCTTT. This encodes CSVGAPRGGKTEAFF.

This clonotype was found a few times. This chain joins TRBV15 and TRBJ1-3; no clear D. The germline CDR1 and CDR2 sequences are LNHNV and YYDKDF (reference sequence). The CDR3 length is 14 residues. V was pared by 5 bases and J by 0 bases, with 8 bases between. CDR3 sequence (DNA): TGTGCCACCAGCCAGCAGAGCTCTGGAAACACCATATATTTT. The encoded protein is CATSQQSSGNTIYF.

This clonotype was found once. The chain employs TRBV2 and TRBJ2-1; possibly TRBD1 or TRBD2 for D (5 bases each). Germline CDR1 and CDR2: SNHLY and FYNNEI. V was trimmed by 3 bases and J by 3 bases, leaving 15 bases between them. The CDR3 covers 16 residues. CDR3 in amino acids: CASSEYGTLNYNEQFF. In DNA form, the CDR3 reads TGTGCCAGCAGTGAGTACGGGACCCTGAACTACAATGAGCAGTTCTTC.

This clonotype was seen more than once but under ten times. The rearrangement joins TRBV6-6 to TRBJ1-3; D is unclear. The CDR3 is 16 amino acids. From germline, CDR1 is MNHNY and CDR2 SVGAGI (reference sequence). The ends were cut back, 0 bases at V and 0 bases at J, with 9 bases in the middle. CDR3 coding DNA: TGTGCCAGCAGTTACTCGGCCGGACTCTCTGGAAACACCATATATTTT. It is translated as CASSYSAGLSGNTIYF.

This rearrangement joins TRBV20-1 to TRBJ2-6; unclear D gene. The germline V and J ends were trimmed by 0 bases and 0 bases, with 6 bases remaining between them. This CDR3 has 15 amino acids. From germline, CDR1 is DFQATT and CDR2 SNEGSKA (reference sequence). CDR3 sequence reads: CSARDLGSGANVLTF. CDR3 sequence (DNA): TGCAGTGCTAGAGATCTAGGCTCTGGGGCCAACGTCCTGACTTTC.

This clonotype was counted between two and nine times. This chain connects TRBV5-1 to TRBJ1-1; 11 bases align to TRBD1. The CDR3 contains 14 residues. Per germline, CDR1 SGHRS and CDR2 YFSETQ. The J segment lost 6 bases and the V segment lost 4 bases, leaving 5 bases of the junction unmatched. In DNA, the CDR3 is TGCGCCAGCAGCCTGGACAGGGGGCAATCTGAAGCTTTCTTT. This translates into CASSLDRGQSEAFF.

Details on this clonotype: The conserved closing phenylalanine or tryptophan is absent in this CDR3, likely reflecting a read error. The chain is built from TRBV5-1 and TRBJ2-2; 9 bases line up with TRBD2. The CDR3 is made up of 17 amino acids. The germline V gene has CDR1 SGHRS and CDR2 YFSETQ. The ends lost 0 bases at V and 2 bases at J; junction bases unmatched: 5. The CDR3 region has the DNA TGCGCCAGCAGCTTGGGACCGGGACTAGCCAACACCGGGGAGCTGTTTGTT. This encodes CASSLGPGLANTGELFV.

This clonotype was counted only a few times. The CDR3 coding sequence is TGCGCCAGCAGCTTGGCCTCAGTCCGGGGAGAGACCCAGTACTTC. It codes for CASSLASVRGETQYF. This chain uses TRBV5-1 with TRBJ2-5; possible D gene TRBD2, 5 bases. Looked up from germline, CDR1 is SGHRS and CDR2 is YFSETQ. V gave up 0 bases and J gave up 4 bases, with 13 bases separating them. This CDR3 has 15 residues.

Only a few counts were recorded for this clonotype. The chain couples TRBV7-2 to TRBJ2-3; the D gene could be TRBD1 or TRBD2 (6 bases each). This CDR3 contains 14 residues. Germline V lookup: CDR1 SGHTA, CDR2 FQGNSA. Between the trimmed V and J ends, which lost 7 bases and 10 bases, there was a span of 21 bases. The CDR3 sequence: CASTQLRGVEAQYF. For the CDR3, the DNA is TGTGCCAGCACCCAGTTGAGGGGGGTAGAGGCGCAGTATTTT.

This clonotype has more than one count but fewer than ten. The chain joins TRBV28 to TRBJ2-2; 10 bases match TRBD2. CDR1 and CDR2 (germline): MDHEN, SYDVKM. The CDR3 runs to 17 residues. V shed 3 bases, J shed 2 bases, and the junction held 6 bases outside the gene matches. CDR3 nucleotide sequence: TGTGCCAGCAGTTTCCCGGGACTAGCGACAAACACCGGGGAGCTGTTTTTT. Its protein product is CASSFPGLATNTGELFF.

The chain carries TRBV4-3 and TRBJ1-2; D unclear. Germline-derived CDR1 and CDR2 are LGHNA and YSLEER. Deletions cut 4 bases from V and 7 bases from J, with 19 bases between. The CDR3 extends over 15 amino acids. This chain's CDR3 is CASSPSSQSFLGYTF. The CDR3 DNA reads as TGCGCCAGCAGCCCGTCAAGCCAGAGCTTCCTTGGCTACACCTTC.